This entry lists 27 T cell receptor beta chains sequenced from one sample in a study of Ad26.COV2.S vaccination and SARS-CoV-2 variants. Using immunoSEQ multiplex PCR, the repertoire was profiled, and TCRdb retains in-frame clones only, with some absent. This table holds around 400,000 clones, roughly 90% found once. Treatment noted: approximately 18 received Ad26.COV2.S at low or high dose, single or two shots; about 5 received placebo; per-sample allocation not given. Samples analyzed were those drawn on day 63 after the first vaccine or placebo injection. The sequences come from peripheral blood, collected in a trial of Ad26.COV2.S vaccine versus placebo. Receptors were obtained from a person between 18 and 60 years old who received the Ad26.COV2.S COVID-19 vaccine or a placebo.

The V gene is TRBV24-1, the J gene TRBJ2-2; 9 bases fit TRBD2. The CDR3 runs to 15 residues. V shed 3 bases and J 5 bases; nucleotides not matched to a gene: 3. Per the germline V gene, CDR1 is KGHDR and CDR2 is SFDVKD. In nucleotides, the CDR3 is TGTGCCACCAGTGATGGACTAGCGCCGACCGGGGAGCTGTTTTTT. It specifies CATSDGLAPTGELFF.

CDR3 sequence reads: CATSRDRARNEKLFF. The CDR3 bases are TGTGCCACCAGCAGGGACAGGGCGCGGAATGAAAAACTGTTTTTT. The chain employs TRBV15 and TRBJ1-4; TRBD1 matches 8 bases. The CDR3 length is 15 residues. V shed 3 bases, J shed 5 bases, and the junction held 5 bases outside the gene matches. The V gene's germline CDR1 is LNHNV and CDR2 YYDKDF (reference sequence).

The chain links TRBV6-5 to TRBJ2-7; 15 bases fit TRBD2. V shed 5 bases and J 11 bases; nucleotides not matched to a gene: 7. Germline CDR1 is MNHEY and CDR2 is SVGAGI. CDR3 length equals 14 residues. The CDR3 is CASSKSGLAGGKYF. The CDR3 DNA is TGTGCCAGCAGTAAATCGGGACTAGCGGGAGGCAAGTACTTC.

The rearrangement joins TRBV9 to TRBJ2-2; tentatively, D is TRBD1 or TRBD2 (5 bases each). V dropped 3 bases and J dropped 4 bases, with 13 bases sitting between them. This CDR3 spans 15 amino acids. The V gene's germline CDR1 is SGDLS and CDR2 YYNGEE. As DNA, the CDR3 is TGTGCCAGCAGCGCAACCGGGACCCTCACCGGGGAGCTGTTTTTT. As protein: CASSATGTLTGELFF. Drawing the rest from reference TRBV9 and TRBJ2-2, the complete variable domain is DSGVTQTPKHLITATGQRVTLRCSPRSGDLSVYWYQQSLDQGLQFLIQYYNGEERAKGNILERFSAQQFPDLHSELNLSSLELGDSALYFCASSATGTLTGELFFGEGSRLTVL.

The chain combines TRBV14 with TRBJ1-2; possible D gene TRBD1, 5 bases. Germline values: CDR1 SGHDN, CDR2 FVKESK. The CDR3 runs 13 residues. The V end lost 4 bases, the J end lost 1 base, and 7 bases lay between the germline ends. The CDR3: CASSLTVNYGYTF. The CDR3, as DNA: TGTGCCAGCAGCCTGACAGTTAACTATGGCTACACCTTC.

The genes are TRBV28 and TRBJ2-2, with a weak D call TRBD1 (6 bases). Per germline, CDR1 MDHEN and CDR2 SYDVKM. CDR3 length: 18 residues. The V end lost 7 bases, the J end lost 2 bases, and 23 bases lay between the germline ends. CDR3 DNA sequence: TGTGCCAGCAAGTTAGGGGGAGCACTTTCAGTCAACACCGGGGAGCTGTTTTTT. This codes for CASKLGGALSVNTGELFF. Supplemented by reference TRBV28 and TRBJ2-2, the full variable domain reads DVKVTQSSRYLVKRTGEKVFLECVQDMDHENMFWYRQDPGLGLRLIYFSYDVKMKEKGDIPEGYSVSREKKERFSLILESASTNQTSMYLCASKLGGALSVNTGELFFGEGSRLTVL.

This chain connects TRBV10-3 to TRBJ2-5, with TRBD2 matching 14 bases. In germline, CDR1 is ENHRY, CDR2 SYGVKD. The V and J ends lost 9 bases and 4 bases, in that order; junction bases with no gene match: 1. This CDR3 has 13 amino acids. For the CDR3, the DNA is TGTGCCATAGGACTAGCGGGAGGAGAGACCCAGTACTTC. This encodes CAIGLAGGETQYF.

The J gene is TRBJ2-5, the V gene TRBV5-1; the D gene is possibly TRBD2 (7 bases). CDR1 and CDR2 (germline): SGHRS, YFSETQ. V was cut by 1 base and J by 5 bases, with 12 bases left in between. The CDR3 contains 14 residues. CDR3 protein: CASSLSGGRETQYF. CDR3 sequence (DNA): TGCGCCAGCAGCTTGTCCGGGGGGCGTGAGACCCAGTACTTC.

The CDR3 DNA reads TGTGCCAGCATTTTGACAGGGGGCAGGAACACTGAAGCTTTCTTT. Translated, it gives CASILTGGRNTEAFF. The chain has TRBV6-5 and TRBJ1-1; the match to TRBD1 covers 10 bases. With 7 bases clipped from V and 1 base from J, the junction kept 6 bases outside the gene matches. This CDR3 has 15 amino acids. Germline CDR1 and CDR2: MNHEY and SVGAGI.

The CDR3 coding sequence is TGTGCCAGCAGTCCCCAACCAGGGACAGAGTACGAGCAGTACTTC. Its translation: CASSPQPGTEYEQYF. The V gene is TRBV6-5, the J gene TRBJ2-7, with TRBD1 identical over 7 bases. J was trimmed by 4 bases and V by 5 bases; bases with no gene match: 11. Germline V gene data show CDR1 as MNHEY and CDR2 as SVGAGI. The CDR3 has 15 amino acids.

The chain joins TRBV19 to TRBJ2-2; D uncertain. The V end lost 5 bases, the J end lost 6 bases, and 7 bases lay between the germline ends. Germline CDR1 is LNHDA and CDR2 is SQIVND (reference sequence). The CDR3 is 12 amino acids. CDR3 DNA sequence: TGTGCCAGTAGTTCCCGGCCCGGGGAGCTGTTTTTT. Its translation: CASSSRPGELFF.

The CDR3 sequence: CASATSGKMYEQYF. CDR3 in DNA: TGTGCCAGCGCTACTAGCGGGAAAATGTACGAGCAGTACTTC. V and J are TRBV6-6 and TRBJ2-7; 10 nucleotides agree with TRBD2. Germline loops: CDR1 MNHNY, CDR2 SVGAGI (reference sequence). This CDR3 has 14 amino acids. The V gene end was trimmed by 8 bases and the J gene end by 4 bases; junction bases not matched to a gene: 8.

The V gene is TRBV28, the J gene TRBJ1-5; D gene unclear. Trimming cost V 7 bases and J 4 bases, with 8 bases left between them. The CDR3 consists of 12 residues. CDR1 is MDHEN, CDR2 SYDVKM, per germline. The DNA for the CDR3 is TGTGCCAGCATAGGCAGGAATCAGCCCCAGCATTTT. This sequence encodes CASIGRNQPQHF.

The rearrangement links TRBV7-8 to TRBJ2-3; 8 bases fit TRBD1. The V gene end was trimmed by 4 bases and the J gene end by 3 bases; junction bases not matched to a gene: 3. The germline CDR1 and CDR2 sequences are SGHVS and FQNEAQ. The CDR3 totals 14 residues. CDR3 amino acids: CASSSRGRTDTQYF. Written as DNA, the CDR3 is TGTGCCAGCAGCTCCAGGGGGCGGACAGATACGCAGTATTTT.

This chain uses TRBV7-9 with TRBJ2-1; D may be TRBD1 (5 bases). The V and J ends lost 2 bases and 8 bases respectively, with 10 bases between them. The CDR3 is 13 residues long. Per germline, CDR1 SEHNR and CDR2 FQNEAQ (reference sequence). This CDR3 is CASSLHRTDEQFF. CDR3 nucleotide sequence: TGTGCCAGCAGCTTACACAGGACCGATGAGCAGTTCTTC.

V gene TRBV5-4 combines with J gene TRBJ2-3, with TRBD2 matching over 9 bases. CDR3 length: 16 residues. Germline V gene lookup returns CDR1 SGHNT and CDR2 YYREEE (reference sequence). V was clipped by 5 bases and J by 5 bases; unmatched bases: 12. The CDR3 DNA sequence: TGTGCCAGCAGTCCGGCCGGCGGGAGGGCCAGAGATACGCAGTATTTT. Residues: CASSPAGGRARDTQYF. Drawing the rest from reference TRBV5-4 and TRBJ2-3, the complete variable domain is ETGVTQSPTHLIKTRGQQVTLRCSSQSGHNTVSWYQQALGQGPQFIFQYYREEENGRGNFPPRFSGLQFPNYSSELNVNALELDDSALYLCASSPAGGRARDTQYFGPGTRLTVL.

This clone was seen just once. The chain has TRBV7-9 and TRBJ2-7; perhaps TRBD2 as D (6 bases). Germline V gives CDR1 SEHNR, CDR2 FQNEAQ (reference sequence). The CDR3 has 15 residues. Trimming removed 3 bases from V and 3 bases from J, with 15 bases in between. The CDR3 reads CASSLGGDPRYEQYF. The CDR3, as DNA: TGTGCCAGCAGCTTGGGGGGAGACCCCCGCTACGAGCAGTACTTC.

This rearrangement joins TRBV19 to TRBJ2-7, with 8 bases lining up with TRBD1. CDR3 length: 15 amino acids. J gave up 3 bases and V 1 base, and 5 bases lay outside the gene matches. Germline CDR1 LNHDA, CDR2 SQIVND (reference sequence). The chain's CDR3 is CASSIAGTGIYEQYF. CDR3 nucleotides: TGTGCCAGTAGTATAGCGGGGACAGGAATCTACGAGCAGTACTTC.

This clone has a handful of counts. This chain links TRBV10-2 with TRBJ1-6, with D uncertain. This CDR3 has 15 amino acids. The V gene lost 0 bases and the J gene lost 10 bases, with 13 bases spanning the gap. The V gene's germline CDR1 is WSHSY and CDR2 SAAADI. CDR3 in amino acids: CASSESGNGVSPLHF. CDR3 coding DNA: TGCGCCAGCAGTGAGTCTGGCAATGGAGTATCACCCCTCCACTTT.

In its sample, this clone was seen a few times. The gene calls are TRBV5-4 and TRBJ1-6; 7 bases are shared with TRBD1. V was pared by 4 bases and J by 0 bases, with 4 bases of the junction left unmatched. The CDR3 consists of 16 residues. Germline V CDR1 and CDR2: SGHNT, YYREEE (reference sequence). The CDR3, as DNA: TGTGCCAGCAGCCCAGGGGGGCCCTCCTATAATTCACCCCTCCACTTT. Its protein is CASSPGGPSYNSPLHF. Variable domain in full (rest from reference TRBV5-4 and TRBJ1-6): ETGVTQSPTHLIKTRGQQVTLRCSSQSGHNTVSWYQQALGQGPQFIFQYYREEENGRGNFPPRFSGLQFPNYSSELNVNALELDDSALYLCASSPGGPSYNSPLHFGNGTRLTVT.

The genes are TRBV28 and TRBJ1-5; possible D gene TRBD1, 5 bases. V was clipped by 5 bases and J by 4 bases, with 9 bases between them. The germline V gene encodes CDR1 MDHEN and CDR2 SYDVKM. This CDR3 spans 13 amino acids. The CDR3 reads CASSRRQNQPQHF. In DNA, the CDR3 is TGTGCCAGCAGTCGGCGACAGAATCAGCCCCAGCATTTT.

The chain recombines TRBV5-1 with TRBJ2-7; 10 nucleotides agree with TRBD2. Germline V gene data show CDR1 as SGHRS and CDR2 as YFSETQ. The CDR3 totals 15 residues. V was pared by 0 bases and J by 5 bases, with 5 bases of the junction left unmatched. The DNA for the CDR3 is TGCGCCAGCAGCTTGGCACCTAGCGGGAGAAACGAGCAGTACTTC. Translating it yields CASSLAPSGRNEQYF.

V is TRBV20-1 and J is TRBJ1-2, with 7 positions matching TRBD1. The CDR3 has 13 amino acids. V was pared by 3 bases and J by 3 bases, with 4 bases of the junction left unmatched. From germline, CDR1 is DFQATT and CDR2 SNEGSKA (reference sequence). This CDR3 is CSASARGDYGYTF. CDR3 DNA: TGCAGTGCTAGTGCCAGGGGGGACTATGGCTACACCTTC.

This chain connects TRBV11-3 to TRBJ2-5; the match to TRBD1 covers 7 bases. The CDR3 length is 13 residues. Germline loops: CDR1 SGHNT, CDR2 YENEEA. J lost 5 bases, V lost 4 bases, and 4 bases had no gene match. CDR3 in DNA: TGTGCCAGCAGCTCAGGGGGAGTCGAGACCCAGTACTTC. It specifies CASSSGGVETQYF. Filled out from reference TRBV11-3 and TRBJ2-5, the complete variable domain reads EAGVVQSPRYKIIEKKQPVAFWCNPISGHNTLYWYLQNLGQGPELLIRYENEEAVDDSQLPKDRFSAERLKGVDSTLKIQPAELGDSAVYLCASSSGGVETQYFGPGTRLLVL.

This clone was recorded only once. The chain combines TRBV7-9 with TRBJ1-4; D call uncertain. Trimming left V 2 bases short and J 7 bases short, with 5 bases between. CDR1 is SEHNR and CDR2 is FQNEAQ in the germline V gene (reference sequence). This CDR3 region has 12 residues. The CDR3 protein is CASSLMGEKLFF. In DNA, the CDR3 is TGTGCCAGCAGCTTAATGGGTGAAAAACTGTTTTTT.

The chain couples TRBV9 to TRBJ2-2, with D possibly matching TRBD2 (6 bases). The CDR3 covers 15 residues. Trimming shortened V by 0 bases and J by 6 bases, and 12 bases separated the two germline ends. Germline values: CDR1 SGDLS, CDR2 YYNGEE. This CDR3 is CASSVAGRTAGELFF. DNA for the CDR3: TGTGCCAGCAGCGTAGCCGGGAGAACGGCCGGGGAGCTGTTTTTT.

The chain links TRBV18 to TRBJ1-3; D is undetermined. V was clipped by 3 bases and J by 0 bases, with 9 bases between them. This CDR3 spans 15 amino acids. Germline V gene data show CDR1 as KGHSH and CDR2 as LQKENI. Written as DNA, the CDR3 is TGTGCCAGCTCACCCTCATCCCTCTCTGGAAACACCATATATTTT. It codes for CASSPSSLSGNTIYF.